This TCR beta chain was retrieved from a study of PD-L1 blockade in urothelial cancer. Study-wide background: At 3 weeks (second dose) and 6 weeks after starting treatment, blood was analyzed.

Time point denoted: peripheral blood 6 weeks after treatment start. Some clones are missing from TCRdb's copy, which holds only in-frame ones; the method was immunoSEQ multiplex PCR. The table includes approximately 83,000 clones, less than 90% detected once. With V trimmed by 0 bases and J by 2 bases, 2 bases remained unmatched. This CDR3 contains 16 residues. Germline values: CDR1 SGHRS, CDR2 YFSETQ. The chain employs TRBV5-1 and TRBJ1-6, with 7 nucleotides matching TRBD1. The TCR comes from a man in his sixties or seventies with urothelial cancer. The sample in question was PBMCs, obtained around atezolizumab (anti-PD-L1) treatment. This CDR3 reads CASSLGQGPYNSPLHF. The DNA of the CDR3 is TGCGCCAGCAGCTTGGGACAGGGCCCCTATAATTCACCCCTCCACTTT.